The T cell receptor beta chain under discussion was sequenced for a study of blood T cells in healthy people across ages. General observations from the study: Long-lived donors carried more naive CD4+ cells and greater diversity than aged donors.

Notes on this clonotype: The antigen remains undetermined.

A J-beta primer mix and a sample-barcoded 5' primer were used in a second PCR of about 7 to 12 cycles. One entry per CDR3 protein results from TCRdb running MiXCR on the 5' RACE reads. Found here are 1.5 million to 2 million distinct CDR3 sequences, about 31% of them singletons; the top ten hold roughly 12%. The CDR3 consists of 16 residues. Losses at the gene ends were 4 bases for V and 1 base for J; bases not matched to a gene: 5. Germline CDR1 and CDR2: KGHDR and SFDVKD. What was sequenced was blood. This receptor was obtained from a woman under 40 in good health. J is TRBJ2-3 and V is TRBV24-1; 9 bases map to TRBD2. The CDR3 DNA follows: TGTGCCACCAGTGAATACTCTAGCGGGGGCACAGATACGCAGTATTTT. The encoded protein is CATSEYSSGGTDTQYF.